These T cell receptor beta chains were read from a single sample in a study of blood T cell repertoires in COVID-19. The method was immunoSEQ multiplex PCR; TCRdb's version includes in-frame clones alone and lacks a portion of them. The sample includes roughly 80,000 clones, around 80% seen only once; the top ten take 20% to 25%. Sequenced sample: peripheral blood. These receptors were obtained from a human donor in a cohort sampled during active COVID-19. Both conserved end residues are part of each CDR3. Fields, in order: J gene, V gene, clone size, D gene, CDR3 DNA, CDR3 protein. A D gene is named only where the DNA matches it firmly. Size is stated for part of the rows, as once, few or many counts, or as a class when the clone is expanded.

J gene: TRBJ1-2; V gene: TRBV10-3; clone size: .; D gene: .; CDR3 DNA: TGTGCCATCAGTGAGGGGGGGAACTATGGCTACACCTTC; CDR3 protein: CAISEGGNYGYTF
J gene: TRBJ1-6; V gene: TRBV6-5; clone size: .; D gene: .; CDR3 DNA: TGTGCCAGCAGTTTATACAGGGACAATTCACCCCTCCACTTT; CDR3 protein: CASSLYRDNSPLHF
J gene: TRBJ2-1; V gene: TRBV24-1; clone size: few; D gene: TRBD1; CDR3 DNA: TGTGCCACGGAGGGACAGGGCTCCTACAATGAGCAGTTCTTC; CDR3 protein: CATEGQGSYNEQFF
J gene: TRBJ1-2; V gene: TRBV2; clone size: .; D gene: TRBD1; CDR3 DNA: TGTGCCAACGCCCCAGGGGGCAACTATGGCTACACCTTC; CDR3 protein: CANAPGGNYGYTF
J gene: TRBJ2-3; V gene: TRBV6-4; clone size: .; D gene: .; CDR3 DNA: TGTGCCAGCAGTGCTTACCTAGGGGGTACAGATACGCAGTATTTT; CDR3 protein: CASSAYLGGTDTQYF
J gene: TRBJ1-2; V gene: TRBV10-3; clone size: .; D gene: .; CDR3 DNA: TGTGCCGCCGCCGCCGGGATCTATGGCTACACCTTC; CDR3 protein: CAAAAGIYGYTF
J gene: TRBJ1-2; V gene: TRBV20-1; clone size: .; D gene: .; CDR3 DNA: TGCAGTGTCTCCCCAGGCTATGGCTACACCTTC; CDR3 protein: CSVSPGYGYTF
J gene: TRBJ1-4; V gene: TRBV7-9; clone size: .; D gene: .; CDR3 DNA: TGTGCCAGCAGCTTGAGGGCCGAGAATGAAAAACTGTTTTTT; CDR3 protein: CASSLRAENEKLFF
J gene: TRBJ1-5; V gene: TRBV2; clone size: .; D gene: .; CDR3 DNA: TGTGCCAGCACACAGACAGGCCCCCGGGCCCAGCATTTT; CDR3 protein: CASTQTGPRAQHF
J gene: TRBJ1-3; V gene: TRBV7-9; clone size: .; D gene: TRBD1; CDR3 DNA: TGTGCCAGCAGCTCTGGGACAGGGCCCTCTGGAAACACCATATATTTT; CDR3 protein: CASSSGTGPSGNTIYF
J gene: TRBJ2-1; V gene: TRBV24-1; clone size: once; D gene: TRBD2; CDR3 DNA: TGTGCCACCAGTGATCCTGGACTAGCGGGATCCTCCTACAATGAGCAGTTCTTC; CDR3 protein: CATSDPGLAGSSYNEQFF
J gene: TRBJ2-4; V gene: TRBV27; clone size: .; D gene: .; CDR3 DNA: TGTGCCAGCTTTGGGGCTTTGGGGGGAAAAAACATTCAGTACTTC; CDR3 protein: CASFGALGGKNIQYF
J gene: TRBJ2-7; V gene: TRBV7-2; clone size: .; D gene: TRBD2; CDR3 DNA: TGTGCCAGCAGCTTCCGGGCTAGCGGGGTTGTTCCTAGCTACGAGCAGTACTTC; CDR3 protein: CASSFRASGVVPSYEQYF
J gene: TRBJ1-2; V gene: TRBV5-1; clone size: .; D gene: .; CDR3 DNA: TGCGCCAGCAGCTTTGGGGACACTAACTATGGCTACACCTTC; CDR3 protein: CASSFGDTNYGYTF
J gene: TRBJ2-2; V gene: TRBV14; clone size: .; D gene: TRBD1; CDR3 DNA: TGTGCCAGCAGCTCGCGGGACAGGCCCGGGGAGCTGTTTTTT; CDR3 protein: CASSSRDRPGELFF
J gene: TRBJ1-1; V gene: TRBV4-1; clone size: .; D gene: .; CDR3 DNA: TGCGCCAGCAGCCAAGATACGACAGGTAAAGGGAAAGCTTTCTTT; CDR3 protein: CASSQDTTGKGKAFF
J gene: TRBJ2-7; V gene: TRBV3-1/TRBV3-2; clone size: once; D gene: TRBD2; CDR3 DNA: TGTGCCAGCAGCCAAAGCGGGGGGGCCGTCGGCGAGCAGTACTTC; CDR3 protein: CASSQSGGAVGEQYF
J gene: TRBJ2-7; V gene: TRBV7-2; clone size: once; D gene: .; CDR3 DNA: TGTGCCAGCAGCTTACGTCTTGGGAGCGAGCAGTACTTC; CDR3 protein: CASSLRLGSEQYF
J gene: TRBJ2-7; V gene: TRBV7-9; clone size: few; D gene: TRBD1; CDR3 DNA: TGTGCCAGCAGCTCGACGGGACAGGGGAACAGCGAGCAGTACTTC; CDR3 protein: CASSSTGQGNSEQYF
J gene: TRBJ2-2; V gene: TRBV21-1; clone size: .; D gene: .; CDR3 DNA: TGTGCCAGCAACGACAGGGAACCCGGGGAGCTGTTTTTT; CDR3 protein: CASNDREPGELFF
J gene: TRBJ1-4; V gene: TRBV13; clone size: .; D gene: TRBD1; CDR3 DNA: TGTGCCAGCAGCAAAGGGGACAGGAGAATTGAAAAACTGTTTTTT; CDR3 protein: CASSKGDRRIEKLFF
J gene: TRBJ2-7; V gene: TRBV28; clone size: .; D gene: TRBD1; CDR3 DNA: TGTGCCAGCAGCAAACCCGGGACAGGGTGGTACGAGCAGTACTTC; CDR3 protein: CASSKPGTGWYEQYF
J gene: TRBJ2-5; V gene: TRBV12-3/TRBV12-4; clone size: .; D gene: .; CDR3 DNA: TGTGCCAGCAGTTTTGGGTCGGGAGAGACCCAGTACTTC; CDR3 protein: CASSFGSGETQYF
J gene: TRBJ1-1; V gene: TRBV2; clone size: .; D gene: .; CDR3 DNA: TGTGCCAGCAGTGTTCGGGTGTCGACCACTGAAGCTTTCTTT; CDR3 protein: CASSVRVSTTEAFF
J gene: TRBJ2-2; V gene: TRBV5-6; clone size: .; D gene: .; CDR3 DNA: TGTGCCAGCAGCTCACTAAGTGGGAACACCGGGGAGCTGTTTTTT; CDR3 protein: CASSSLSGNTGELFF
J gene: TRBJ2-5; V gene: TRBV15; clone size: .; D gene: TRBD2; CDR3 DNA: TGTGCCACCAGCAGAGACTGGCGGGGGGGCGGGGAGACCCAGTACTTC; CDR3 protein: CATSRDWRGGGETQYF
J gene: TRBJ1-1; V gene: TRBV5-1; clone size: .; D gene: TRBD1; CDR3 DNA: TGCGCCAGCAGCTCGGGACAGGGGGCTTCTGAAGCTTTCTTT; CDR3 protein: CASSSGQGASEAFF
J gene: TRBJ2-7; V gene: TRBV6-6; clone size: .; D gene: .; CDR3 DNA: TGTGCCAGCAGTCCCCCACGACAGGTTAGGATCTTC; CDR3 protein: CASSPPRQVRIF
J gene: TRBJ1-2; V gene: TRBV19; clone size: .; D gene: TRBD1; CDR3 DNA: TGTGCCAGTAGTATAACCACAGGGGGAAGCTATGGCTACACCTTC; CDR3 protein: CASSITTGGSYGYTF
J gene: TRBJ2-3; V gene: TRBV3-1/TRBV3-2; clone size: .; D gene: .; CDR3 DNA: TGTGCCAGCAGCCAAGATTCGGGTAGAGTCACAGATACGCAGTATTTT; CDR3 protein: CASSQDSGRVTDTQYF
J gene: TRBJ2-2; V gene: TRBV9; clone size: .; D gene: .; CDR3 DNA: TGTGCCAGCAGCGGAGGAGGGGGCGTGTATACCGGGGAGCTGTTTTTT; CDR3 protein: CASSGGGGVYTGELFF
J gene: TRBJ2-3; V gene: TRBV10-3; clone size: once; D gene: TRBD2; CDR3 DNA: TGTGCCACCCGCGACGGGACTAGCGGGGATATAACAGATACGCAGTATTTT; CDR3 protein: CATRDGTSGDITDTQYF
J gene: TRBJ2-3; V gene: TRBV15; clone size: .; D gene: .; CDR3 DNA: TGTGCCACCAGCAGAGATGTCTGGTCGACTAGCACAGATACGCAGTATTTT; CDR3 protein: CATSRDVWSTSTDTQYF
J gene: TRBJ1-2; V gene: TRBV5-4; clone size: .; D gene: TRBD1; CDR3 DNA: TGTGCCAGCAGCTCGGATCCGGGACAGGGCTACACCTTC; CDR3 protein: CASSSDPGQGYTF
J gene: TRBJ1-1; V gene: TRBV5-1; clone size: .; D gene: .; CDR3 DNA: TGCGCCAGCAGCTTGGTTGGAGCGGAGGGCACTGAAGCTTTCTTT; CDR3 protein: CASSLVGAEGTEAFF
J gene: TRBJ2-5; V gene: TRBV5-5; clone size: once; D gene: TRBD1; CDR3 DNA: TGTGCCAGCAGCTTGGCCTGGACAGGGGGGCGAGAGACCCAGTACTTC; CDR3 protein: CASSLAWTGGRETQYF
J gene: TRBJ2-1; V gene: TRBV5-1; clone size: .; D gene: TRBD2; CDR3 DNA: TGCGCCAGCAGCTTAACTAGCGGGGGGGCCGGGAATGAGCAGTTCTTC; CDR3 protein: CASSLTSGGAGNEQFF
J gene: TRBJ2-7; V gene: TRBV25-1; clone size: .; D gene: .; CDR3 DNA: TGTGCCAGCAGTAAAGAGGGGGACTCCTACGAGCAGTACTTC; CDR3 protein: CASSKEGDSYEQYF
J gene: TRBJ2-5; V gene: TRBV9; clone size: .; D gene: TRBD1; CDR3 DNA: TGTGCCAGCAGCGCCGGACAGGGGCTGGTGACCCAGTACTTC; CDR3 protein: CASSAGQGLVTQYF
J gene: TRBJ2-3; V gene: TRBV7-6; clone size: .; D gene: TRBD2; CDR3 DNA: TGTGCCAGCAGCCGAGCGGGGGGGAGGACAGATACGCAGTATTTT; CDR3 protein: CASSRAGGRTDTQYF
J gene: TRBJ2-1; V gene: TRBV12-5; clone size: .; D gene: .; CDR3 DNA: TGTGCTAGTGGTGAAAATGTGAGGAATGAGCAGTTCTTC; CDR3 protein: CASGENVRNEQFF